This TCR beta chain appears in the sequencing data of a study of T-cell memory formation after mild COVID-19 (dated by TCRdb to about 2021). Some background on the complete study: Most TCR sequence clusters were specific to one of the two donors. Longitudinal TCRalpha and TCRbeta repertoire sequencing tracked T-cell clones expanding and contracting after mild COVID-19 in a couple of donors. The cohort was made up of two young adult volunteers, one female and one male, who were previously healthy. Findings and caveats that apply to the study as a whole: Clones contracting from day 15 to 85 had balanced CD4/CD8 phenotypes, while a second wave expanding from day 15 to 37 was biased towards CD4+. Contracting CD4+ clones were located mainly in the CM and EM memory subsets, whereas CD8+ clones were found to be enriched in EMRA. Only two mild cases were covered in the study, and larger cohorts including severe cases with pre-infection samples were considered necessary. Some responding clones were detected in pre-infection memory, which suggested that pre-existing cross-reactive memory T cells had joined the SARS-CoV-2 response. SARS-CoV-2 specificity was not confirmed for the second-wave clones peaking on day 37.

This clonotype was observed at least ten times. Its target antigen remains unknown. Nothing much larger sits one base from this clone, and base qualities are not available. The CDR3 measures 10 amino acids from cysteine to valine. Only the CDR3 DNA is retained, 30 bases long and in frame from the first base. Instrument used: Illumina NovaSeq 6000. TCRalpha and TCRbeta cDNA libraries were constructed by 5'RACE with constant-segment primers, with sample barcodes and unique molecular identifiers being introduced. Trizol reagent was used to extract RNA from every sample. Library amplification was performed in two PCR steps, and a second sample barcode and Illumina TruSeq adapters were introduced in the second step. Sequencing of libraries was performed on an Illumina NovaSeq with 2 x 150 bp paired-end reads. In the authors' own workflow: With migec v1.2.7, reads were demultiplexed and then collapsed into UMI-guided consensus sequences. Using mixcr v2.1.11, UMI consensuses were aligned to TRA and TRB V and J templates and then assembled into clonotypes. Clonotypes were classified as expanded or contracted when called significant by both edgeR and NoisET, with noise models trained on biological replicates. edgeR calls used a false discovery rate-adjusted p below 0.01 and a log2 fold-change threshold of 1. As an exploratory analysis of dynamics, PCA with hierarchical clustering was applied to max-normalized trajectories of the 1000 most abundant clonotypes. The CD4 or CD8 phenotype of responding clones was assigned using the separately sequenced CD4+ and CD8+ repertoires. TCRdb reprocessing: public reads trimmed at Q25 with fastp, clones called with MiXCR, in-frame beta chains kept. Identical CDR3 proteins give one entry, which carries the most common genes and DNA. The V and J calls here are based on TCRdb, not the publication. The sample table records over 30,000 distinct CDR3 sequences; about an eighth of these occur just once. The biggest ten clones account for just under 30% of the sample.

Ficoll-Paque density gradient centrifugation was used to isolate PBMCs. The chain employs TRBV3-2 and TRBJ2-7. TRBV3-2 is a recognized pseudogene. Material for sequencing was PBMCs or a T cell subset sorted from them (not recorded which). The sequence was obtained from a man younger than 30 who had mild COVID-19 (a few samples of this study predate the infection). The sample titles of this study are shuffled in the database, so cell type and time point are left out; the donor was told from shared clones. The CDR3 protein sequence reads: CASSQNEQYV. The DNA sequence follows: TGTGCCAGCAGCCAAAACGAGCAGTACGTC.